These 5 T cell receptor beta chains were all obtained from the same sample, sequenced in a study of CD8 T cells in Susac syndrome. An amount of RNA that ranged from roughly 0.5 to 1 ug was reverse transcribed with random hexamers. Each CDR3 protein gets one entry after TCRdb re-called the immunoSEQ multiplex PCR reads with MiXCR. The sample has some 140,000 distinct CDR3 sequences, around 95% seen once. Sequenced input: CD8+ T cells from PBMCs. These TCRs come from a human donor with Susac syndrome.

This clonotype was seen just once. The chain has TRBV20-1 and TRBJ2-3; 7 nucleotides match TRBD2. The ends lost 3 bases at V and 2 bases at J; junction bases unmatched: 5. This CDR3 has 14 residues. Germline-derived CDR1 and CDR2 are DFQATT and SNEGSKA (reference sequence). CDR3 in amino acids: CSASGTTNTDTQYF. The CDR3 DNA reads TGCAGTGCTAGTGGGACTACCAACACAGATACGCAGTATTTT.

The chain employs TRBV7-6 and TRBJ2-1, with D maybe TRBD2 (5 bases). The germline V gene has CDR1 SGHVS and CDR2 FNYEAQ. Trimming stripped 5 bases from V and 12 bases from J, with 17 bases between. The CDR3 consists of 13 residues. CDR3 loop: CASSPGSPLAQFF. CDR3 nucleotide sequence: TGTGCCAGCAGCCCAGGATCCCCCCTAGCGCAGTTCTTC.

The chain recombines TRBV28 with TRBJ2-7; D may be TRBD1 or TRBD2 (6 bases each). The germline CDR1 and CDR2 sequences are MDHEN and SYDVKM. V lost 1 base to trimming and J lost 1 base, with 11 bases between them. The CDR3 runs 15 residues. The CDR3 spells CASSLFGGRSYEQYF. The DNA for the CDR3 is TGTGCCAGCAGTTTATTCGGGGGCCGGTCCTACGAGCAGTACTTC.

This sequence joins TRBV4-1 and TRBJ1-5; D is ambiguous. V dropped 3 bases and J dropped 0 bases, with 3 bases sitting between them. The CDR3 is 13 residues long. CDR1 and CDR2 from the germline V gene are MGHRA and YSYEKL. The CDR3, as DNA: TGCGCCAGCAGCCACGTTAGCAATCAGCCCCAGCATTTT. It encodes CASSHVSNQPQHF.

The chain couples TRBV2 to TRBJ1-1; D is unresolved. Trimming shortened V by 5 bases and J by 0 bases, and 10 bases separated the two germline ends. The CDR3 covers 14 residues. Germline CDR1 reads SNHLY; CDR2 reads FYNNEI. The CDR3 loop reads CASSPGLMNTEAFF. The CDR3 DNA follows: TGTGCCAGCAGTCCTGGGCTAATGAACACTGAAGCTTTCTTT.